This T cell receptor (beta chain) was captured by sequencing in a study of cytomegalovirus exposure and HLA in healthy donors. PCR amplification relied on 60 Vbeta primers (plus 13 Jbeta primers). Some clones are missing from TCRdb's copy, which holds only in-frame ones; the method was immunoSEQ multiplex PCR. The sample carries approximately 130,000 clones, around 83% recorded once. The receptor's source is a girl aged 2 to 9 in good health and CMV-seronegative. Material: PBMCs.

This CDR3 is CASSFASGRVSRQFF. CDR3 bases: TGTGCCAGCAGCTTCGCTAGCGGGAGGGTTTCGCGGCAGTTCTTC. The V gene is TRBV7-9, the J gene TRBJ2-1; TRBD2 matches 12 bases. V gave up 3 bases and J gave up 12 bases; unmatched junction bases: 9. Looked up from germline, CDR1 is SEHNR and CDR2 is FQNEAQ (reference sequence). The CDR3 has 15 amino acids.